Detailed here is one TCR beta chain. cDNA synthesis used a TRAV/TRBV-specific primer set for both chains. With a V-primer adapter and a constant-region primer, TCRs were amplified for around 20 PCR cycles. TCRdb ran MiXCR on the reads and lists one entry per CDR3 protein. The sample lists about 97,000 distinct CDR3 sequences, roughly 20% occurring once. The CDR3 contains 16 residues. Per germline, CDR1 SGHAT and CDR2 FQDESV (reference sequence). V dropped 2 bases and J dropped 5; count of bases not matched to a gene: 3. This record belongs to a study of low-dose radiotherapy and immunotherapy resistance in tumors. Study context: Each fraction for Cohort 1 was 0.5 Gy, given every 2 weeks, and the total came to 6.5 Gy. The patients were given nivolumab 240 mg every two weeks and ipilimumab 1 mg/kg every six weeks, through an intravenous route. Oral aspirin at 300 mg was taken daily by patients for four cycles, beginning on cycle 1 day 1.

Time point given: after trial treatment. Treatment indicated: LDRT plus nivolumab, ipilimumab, low-dose cyclophosphamide and aspirin (RACIN trial). V gene TRBV11-1 combines with J gene TRBJ2-1, with 13 bases lining up with TRBD2. This sample comprised PBMCs, obtained after low-dose radiotherapy plus immunotherapy. This TCR was sampled from a male donor with prostate cancer. This CDR3 reads CASSLLGTSGNNEQFF. The CDR3 coding sequence is TGTGCCAGCAGCTTACTCGGGACTAGCGGGAACAATGAGCAGTTCTTC.